This T cell receptor beta chain originates from a study of blood T cell repertoires in COVID-19. Study context: Sites in the United States, Italy and Spain provided acute and convalescent COVID-19 samples.

This clone was counted once. The table came from immunoSEQ multiplex PCR; TCRdb's copy has only in-frame clones and leaves some out. This table has approximately 300,000 clones, 87% appearing once. Sequences were obtained from peripheral blood. The sequence came from a middle-aged man with active or convalescent COVID-19.

In DNA form, the CDR3 reads TGTGCCAGCAGCCACAGGGGGCCCGCCTACGAGCAGTACTTC. Translation gives CASSHRGPAYEQYF. V gene TRBV7-9 combines with J gene TRBJ2-7; 9 bases are shared with TRBD1. The CDR3 length is 14 residues. The germline V gene encodes CDR1 SEHNR and CDR2 FQNEAQ (reference sequence). The V gene end was trimmed by 5 bases and the J gene end by 2 bases; junction bases not matched to a gene: 4.